What follows are 5 T cell receptor beta chains derived from one specimen sequenced in a study of T cell changes during pregnancy in multiple sclerosis. Method: immunoSEQ multiplex PCR; TCRdb's copy keeps in-frame clones and lacks some. Counted here are over 45,000 clones, around nine tenths occurring once; the ten biggest clones make up around 2.1%. The specimen was peripheral blood, collected in the first trimester of pregnancy. The receptors shown here come from a female donor in good health, enrolled as a control in a pregnancy study.

V and J are TRBV25-1 and TRBJ2-7; D gene uncertain. Trimming stripped 6 bases from V and 1 base from J, with 4 bases between. The germline V gene has CDR1 MGHDK and CDR2 SYGVNS. The CDR3 is 11 amino acids. DNA for the CDR3: TGTGCCAGCAGCCAGTCCTACGAGCAGTACTTC. This sequence encodes CASSQSYEQYF.

The table lists this clone with a count of one. The chain recombines TRBV5-6 with TRBJ1-2; TRBD1 matches at 8 bases. The CDR3 runs 14 residues. The V segment lost 4 bases and the J segment 5 bases; nucleotides outside the gene matches: 7. Looked up from germline, CDR1 is SGHDT and CDR2 is YYEEEE. CDR3 in amino acids: CASSKTGVGYGYTF. CDR3 DNA: TGTGCCAGCAGCAAGACAGGGGTGGGGTATGGCTACACCTTC. Supplemented by reference TRBV5-6 and TRBJ1-2, the full variable domain reads DAGVTQSPTHLIKTRGQQVTLRCSPKSGHDTVSWYQQALGQGPQFIFQYYEEEERQRGNFPDRFSGHQFPNYSSELNVNALLLGDSALYLCASSKTGVGYGYTFGSGTRLTVV.

This chain uses TRBV11-2 with TRBJ2-1; 7 nucleotides align to TRBD2. There are 19 residues in the CDR3. V dropped 1 base and J dropped 0; count of bases not matched to a gene: 12. Germline V gene lookup returns CDR1 SGHAT and CDR2 FQNNGV. CDR3 sequence reads: CASSLGVASGQSSYNEQFF. The CDR3, as DNA: TGTGCCAGCAGCTTAGGTGTGGCTAGCGGCCAGAGCTCCTACAATGAGCAGTTCTTC.

This clone was observed a single time. The gene calls are TRBV7-8 and TRBJ1-4; no clear D. Deletions cut 3 bases from V and 7 bases from J, with 12 bases between. The germline V gene encodes CDR1 SGHVS and CDR2 FQNEAQ. CDR3 size: 14 residues. The CDR3 loop is CASSLSTGSEKLFF. For the CDR3, the DNA is TGTGCCAGCAGCTTGTCAACGGGTTCTGAAAAACTGTTTTTT. The full variable domain, in which reference TRBV7-8 and TRBJ1-4 provide the parts outside the CDR3, is GAGVSQSPRYKVAKRGQDVALRCDPISGHVSLFWYQQALGQGPEFLTYFQNEAQLDKSGLPSDRFFAERPEGSVSTLKIQRTQQEDSAVYLCASSLSTGSEKLFFGSGTQLSVL.

The V call is TRBV7-9, the J call TRBJ1-5; D may be TRBD1 (6 bases). There are 15 residues in the CDR3. Looked up from germline, CDR1 is SEHNR and CDR2 is FQNEAQ (reference sequence). The V end lost 1 base, the J end lost 2 bases, and 9 bases lay between the germline ends. CDR3 sequence reads: CASSLDREGNQPQHF. In DNA, the CDR3 is TGTGCCAGCAGCTTAGACAGGGAAGGCAATCAGCCCCAGCATTTT.